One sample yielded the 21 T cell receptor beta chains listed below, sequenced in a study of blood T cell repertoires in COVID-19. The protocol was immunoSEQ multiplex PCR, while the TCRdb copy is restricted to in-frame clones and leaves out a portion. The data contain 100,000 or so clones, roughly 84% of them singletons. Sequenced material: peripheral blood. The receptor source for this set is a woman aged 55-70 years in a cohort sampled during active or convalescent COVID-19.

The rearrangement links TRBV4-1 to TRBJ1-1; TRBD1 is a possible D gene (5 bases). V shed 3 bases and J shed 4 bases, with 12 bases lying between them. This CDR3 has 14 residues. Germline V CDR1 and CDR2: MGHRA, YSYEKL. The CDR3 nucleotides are TGCGCCAGCAGCCAGTCAGGGAGGAGCACTGAAGCTTTCTTT. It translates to CASSQSGRSTEAFF.

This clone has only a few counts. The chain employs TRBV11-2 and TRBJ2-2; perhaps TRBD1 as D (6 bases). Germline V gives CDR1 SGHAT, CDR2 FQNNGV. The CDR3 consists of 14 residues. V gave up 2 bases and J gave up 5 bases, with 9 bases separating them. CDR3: CASSLQRGTGELFF. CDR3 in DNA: TGTGCCAGCAGCTTACAGAGGGGGACCGGGGAGCTGTTTTTT.

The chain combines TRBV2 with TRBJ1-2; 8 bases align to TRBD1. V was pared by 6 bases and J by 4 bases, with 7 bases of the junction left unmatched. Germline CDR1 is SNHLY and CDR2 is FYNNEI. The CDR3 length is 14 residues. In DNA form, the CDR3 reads TGTGCCAGCAGGACAGGGGTTATGGGCTATGGCTACACCTTC. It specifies CASRTGVMGYGYTF.

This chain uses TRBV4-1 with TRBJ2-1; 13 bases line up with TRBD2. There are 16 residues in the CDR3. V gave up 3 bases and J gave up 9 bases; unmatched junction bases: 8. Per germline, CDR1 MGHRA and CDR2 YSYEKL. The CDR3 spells CASSQELAGGPGEQFF. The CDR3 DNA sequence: TGCGCCAGCAGCCAGGAACTAGCGGGAGGGCCGGGTGAGCAGTTCTTC.

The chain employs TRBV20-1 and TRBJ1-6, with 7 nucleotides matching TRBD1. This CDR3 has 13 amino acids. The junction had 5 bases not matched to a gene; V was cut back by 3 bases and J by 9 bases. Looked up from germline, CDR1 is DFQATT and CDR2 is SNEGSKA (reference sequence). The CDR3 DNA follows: TGCAGTGCTAGTCGACAGGGAGGTTCACCCCTCCACTTT. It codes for CSASRQGGSPLHF.

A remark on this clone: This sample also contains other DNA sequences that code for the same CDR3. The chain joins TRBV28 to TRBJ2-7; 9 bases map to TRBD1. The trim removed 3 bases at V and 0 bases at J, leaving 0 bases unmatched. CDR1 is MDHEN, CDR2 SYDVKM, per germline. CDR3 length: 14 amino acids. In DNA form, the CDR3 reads TGTGCCAGCAGTTTGACAGGGGGCTCCTACGAGCAGTACTTC. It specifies CASSLTGGSYEQYF.

As DNA, the CDR3 is TGTGCCAGCAGCTCCGACAACCTGACTAGCGGGAGGTTCGAGCAGTACTTC. Its protein product is CASSSDNLTSGRFEQYF. The rearrangement joins TRBV3-1 (or the pseudogene TRBV3-2) to TRBJ2-7, with TRBD2 matching over 13 bases. The V segment lost 5 bases and the J segment 6 bases; nucleotides outside the gene matches: 13. From germline, CDR1 is LGHDT and CDR2 YNNKEL (reference sequence). This CDR3 is 17 amino acids long.

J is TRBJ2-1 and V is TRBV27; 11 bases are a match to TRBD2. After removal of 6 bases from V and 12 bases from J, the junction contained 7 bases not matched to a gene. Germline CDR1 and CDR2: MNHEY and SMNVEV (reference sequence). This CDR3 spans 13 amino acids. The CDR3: CASRLAGVSVQFF. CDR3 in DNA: TGTGCCAGCAGACTAGCGGGAGTTAGTGTGCAGTTCTTC.

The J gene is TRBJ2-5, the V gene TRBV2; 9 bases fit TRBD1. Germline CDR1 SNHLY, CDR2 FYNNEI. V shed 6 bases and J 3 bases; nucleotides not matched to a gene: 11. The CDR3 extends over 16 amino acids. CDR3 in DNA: TGTGCCAGCAGCGTACAGGGGGCGCGAGGGAAAGAGACCCAGTACTTC. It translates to CASSVQGARGKETQYF. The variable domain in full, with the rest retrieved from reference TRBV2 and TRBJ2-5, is EPEVTQTPSHQVTQMGQEVILRCVPISNHLYFYWYRQILGQKVEFLVSFYNNEISEKSEIFDDQFSVERPDGSNFTLKIRSTKLEDSAMYFCASSVQGARGKETQYFGPGTRLLVL.

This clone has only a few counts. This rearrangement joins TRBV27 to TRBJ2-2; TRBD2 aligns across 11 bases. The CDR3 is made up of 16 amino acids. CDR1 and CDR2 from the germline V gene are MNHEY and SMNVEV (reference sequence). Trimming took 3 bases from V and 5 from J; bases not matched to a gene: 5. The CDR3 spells CASSFIAGGFTGELFF. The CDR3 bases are TGTGCCAGCAGTTTCATAGCGGGAGGGTTTACCGGGGAGCTGTTTTTT.

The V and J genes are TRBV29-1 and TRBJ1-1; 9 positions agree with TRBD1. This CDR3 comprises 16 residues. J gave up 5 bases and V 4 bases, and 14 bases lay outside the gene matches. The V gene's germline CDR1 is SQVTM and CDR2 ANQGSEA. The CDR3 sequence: CSVVGVPGQGITEAFF. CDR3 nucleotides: TGCAGCGTTGTCGGGGTCCCGGGACAGGGTATAACTGAAGCTTTCTTT.

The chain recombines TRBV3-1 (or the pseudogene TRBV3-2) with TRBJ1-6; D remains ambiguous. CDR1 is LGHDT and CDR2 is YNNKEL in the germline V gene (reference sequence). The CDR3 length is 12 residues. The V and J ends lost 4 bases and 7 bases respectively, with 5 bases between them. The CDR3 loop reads CASSPRNSPLHF. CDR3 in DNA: TGTGCCAGCAGCCCGAGGAATTCACCCCTCCACTTT.

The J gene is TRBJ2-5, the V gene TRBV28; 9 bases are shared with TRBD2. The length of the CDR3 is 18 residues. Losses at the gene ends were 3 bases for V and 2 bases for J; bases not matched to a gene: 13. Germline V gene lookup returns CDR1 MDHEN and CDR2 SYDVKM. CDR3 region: CASSLLDVRTSAQETQYF. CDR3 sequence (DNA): TGTGCCAGCAGTTTGTTAGATGTCCGGACTAGCGCTCAAGAGACCCAGTACTTC.

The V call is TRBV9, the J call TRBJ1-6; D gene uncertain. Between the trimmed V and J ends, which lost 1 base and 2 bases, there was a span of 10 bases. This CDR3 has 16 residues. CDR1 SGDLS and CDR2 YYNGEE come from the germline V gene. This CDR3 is CASSVTSTPYNSPLHF. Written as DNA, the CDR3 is TGTGCCAGCAGCGTAACGTCTACTCCCTATAATTCACCCCTCCACTTT.

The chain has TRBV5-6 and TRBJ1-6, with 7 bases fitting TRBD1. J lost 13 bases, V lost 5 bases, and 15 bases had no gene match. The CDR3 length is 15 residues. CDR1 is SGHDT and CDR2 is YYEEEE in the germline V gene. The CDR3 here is CASRHTGRGISPLHF. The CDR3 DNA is TGTGCCAGCAGACACACCGGCAGGGGGATCTCCCCCCTCCACTTT.

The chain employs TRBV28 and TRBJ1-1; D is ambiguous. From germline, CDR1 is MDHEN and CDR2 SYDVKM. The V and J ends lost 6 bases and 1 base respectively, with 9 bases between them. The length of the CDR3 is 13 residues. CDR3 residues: CASRSSGNTEAFF. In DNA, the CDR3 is TGTGCCAGCAGGTCCTCAGGGAACACTGAAGCTTTCTTT.

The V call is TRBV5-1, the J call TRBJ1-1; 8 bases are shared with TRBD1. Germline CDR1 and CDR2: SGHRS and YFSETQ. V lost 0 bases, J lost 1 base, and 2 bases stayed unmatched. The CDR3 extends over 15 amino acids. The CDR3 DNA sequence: TGCGCCAGCAGCTTGGTCGGGACAGGGAACACTGAAGCTTTCTTT. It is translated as CASSLVGTGNTEAFF.

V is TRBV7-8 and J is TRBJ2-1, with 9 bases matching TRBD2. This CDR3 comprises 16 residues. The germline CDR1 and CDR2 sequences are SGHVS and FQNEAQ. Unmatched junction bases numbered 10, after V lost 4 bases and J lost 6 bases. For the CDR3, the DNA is TGTGCCAGCAGCTCTCTGGGCGGGAGGGCCGGCAATGAGCAGTTCTTC. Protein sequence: CASSSLGGRAGNEQFF. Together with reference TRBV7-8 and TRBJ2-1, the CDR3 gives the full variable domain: GAGVSQSPRYKVAKRGQDVALRCDPISGHVSLFWYQQALGQGPEFLTYFQNEAQLDKSGLPSDRFFAERPEGSVSTLKIQRTQQEDSAVYLCASSSLGGRAGNEQFFGPGTRLTVL.

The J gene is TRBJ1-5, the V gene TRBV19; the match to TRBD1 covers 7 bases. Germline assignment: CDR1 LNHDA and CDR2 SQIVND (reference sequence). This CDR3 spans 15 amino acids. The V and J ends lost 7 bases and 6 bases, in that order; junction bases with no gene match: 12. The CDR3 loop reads CASTSGGSRSQPQHF. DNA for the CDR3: TGTGCCAGTACCTCAGGGGGATCGAGAAGTCAGCCCCAGCATTTT.

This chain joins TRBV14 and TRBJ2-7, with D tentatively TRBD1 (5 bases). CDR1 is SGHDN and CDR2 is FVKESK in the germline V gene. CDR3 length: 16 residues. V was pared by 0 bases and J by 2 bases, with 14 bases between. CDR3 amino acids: CASSQEGPGPPYEQYF. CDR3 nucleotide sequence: TGTGCCAGCAGCCAAGAAGGACCAGGGCCCCCCTACGAGCAGTACTTC.

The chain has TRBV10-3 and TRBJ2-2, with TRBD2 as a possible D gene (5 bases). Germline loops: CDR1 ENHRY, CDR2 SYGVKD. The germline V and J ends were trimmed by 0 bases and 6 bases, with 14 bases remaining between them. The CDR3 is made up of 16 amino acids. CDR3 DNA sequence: TGTGCCATCAGTGAGTCGAACGCGGGTGTATCCGGGGAGCTGTTTTTT. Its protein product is CAISESNAGVSGELFF.